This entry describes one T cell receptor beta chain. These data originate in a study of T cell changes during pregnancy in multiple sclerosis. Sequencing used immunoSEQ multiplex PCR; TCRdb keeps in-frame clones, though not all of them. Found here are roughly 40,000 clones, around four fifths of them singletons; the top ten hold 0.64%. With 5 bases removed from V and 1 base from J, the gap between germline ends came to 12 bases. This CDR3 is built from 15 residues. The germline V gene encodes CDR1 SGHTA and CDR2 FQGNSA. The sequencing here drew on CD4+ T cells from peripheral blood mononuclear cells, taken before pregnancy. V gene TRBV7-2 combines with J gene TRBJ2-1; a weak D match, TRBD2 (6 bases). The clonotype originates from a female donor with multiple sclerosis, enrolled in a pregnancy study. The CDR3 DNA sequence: TGTGCCAGCAGCGAGGAGGGCCGGTCCTACAATGAGCAGTTCTTC. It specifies CASSEEGRSYNEQFF.